This section outlines one TCR beta chain sequence together with its context. Its antigen is unidentified. Sequenced material consisted of expressed TCRB transcripts (all of the isolated RNA was reverse transcribed). Assay: immunoSEQ multiplex PCR; the TCRdb copy retains only in-frame clones and omits some. The sample includes fewer than 900,000 clones, about a sixth of them seen just once. Blood was collected once per donor into heparin, averaging approximately 0.11 L. A CD45RO/CCR7/CD25/CD127/CD95/CD27 panel sorted naive, central memory, regulatory and stem cell-like memory CD4+ cells. The data originate from a study of beta chain features in type 1 diabetes. Findings and caveats of the study: Type 1 diabetes patients showed fewer insertions and more deletions at VDJ junctions. All four CD4+ subsets from Type 1 diabetes patients carried moderately but significantly shorter TCRB CDR3s.

This CDR3 comprises 16 residues. CDR1 and CDR2 (germline): SGHAT, FQNNGV. V was pared by 1 base and J by 4 bases, with 7 bases of the junction left unmatched. The receptor was isolated from a woman between 18 and 29 years old in good health. The chain recombines TRBV11-2 with TRBJ2-1; 7 bases are shared with TRBD2. Material for sequencing was naive CD4+ T cells from blood. CDR3 sequence (DNA): TGTGCCAGCAGCTTAGGGAGCGGGATCCGTTACAATGAGCAGTTCTTC. Translation gives CASSLGSGIRYNEQFF.